This TCR beta chain was sequenced in a study of a mutant IDH1 vaccine in newly diagnosed glioma. Measured with immunoSEQ multiplex PCR; TCRdb has only the in-frame clones, and not every one. Of fewer than 150,000 clones listed, 90% are singletons. The V end was cut by 10 bases, the J end by 1 base, with 17 bases between. Germline loops: CDR1 LNHDA, CDR2 SQIVND (reference sequence). This CDR3 region has 15 residues. Notes on this clone: No antigen is known for it.

Time point meaning: week 11, during vaccination. The content of each vaccine dose was 300 ug of mutant IDH1 20-mer peptide, and topical imiquimod accompanied it. New astrocytomas of WHO grade 3 or 4 that were IDH1-mutant and ATRX-lost were found in the donors. Material: PBMCs, obtained from a glioma patient whose treatment included an IDH1 peptide vaccine. This chain links TRBV19 with TRBJ2-1; tentative D call: TRBD2 (7 bases). This TCR derives from a woman in her fifties or sixties with glioma. The chain's CDR3 is CAMGGLAESYNEQFF. In DNA, the CDR3 is TGTGCCATGGGGGGGCTAGCGGAATCCTACAATGAGCAGTTCTTC.